This paragraph reports one TCR beta chain. Its antigen is not known. Sequencing targeted expressed TCRB transcripts, as all isolated RNA had been reverse transcribed. Naive, central memory and regulatory T cell samples came to a mean of around 3.3 million reads. Libraries were prepared by immunoSEQ multiplex PCR; TCRdb keeps only in-frame clonotypes and omits some of them. The sample has roughly 380,000 clones, around a fifth seen once. This sample was taken from a study of beta chain features in type 1 diabetes. Findings and caveats of the study: Insertions were fewer and deletions more numerous at VDJ junctions in type 1 diabetes patients. Shortening of TCRB CDR3s, moderate but significant, appeared in all four CD4+ subsets of Type 1 diabetes patients.

The sample comprised naive CD4+ T cells from blood. The clonotype comes from a woman in her late teens or twenties in good health.

The CDR3 coding sequence is TGTGCCAGCAGCTTTAGCGGGGATTCCTACAATGAGCAGTTCTTC. Its protein is CASSFSGDSYNEQFF. V gene TRBV7-3 combines with J gene TRBJ2-1, with 8 bases matching TRBD2. The V segment lost 3 bases and the J segment 1 base; nucleotides outside the gene matches: 2. Germline CDR1 SGHTA, CDR2 FQGTGA. The CDR3 totals 15 residues.